This note documents a single T cell receptor (beta chain) sequence. Its antigen is unidentified. Primers for the PCR totalled 60 Vbeta and 13 Jbeta. TCRdb keeps only in-frame clones here, not all; method: immunoSEQ multiplex PCR. The data hold 90,000 to 150,000 clones, with 78% observed a single time. This record comes from a study of cytomegalovirus exposure and HLA in healthy donors. Study-wide findings and caveats: Donors were assumed by presence/absence analyses to have roughly uniform sequencing depth. Altogether, 164 TCR beta chains were recorded as cytomegalovirus-associated. The authors excluded some V segments, including TRBV6-2 and TRBV6-3, as indistinguishable.

Trimming took off 1 base at V and 4 bases at J, with 8 bases between the two ends. Looked up from germline, CDR1 is SGHTA and CDR2 is FQGNSA. The CDR3 extends over 14 amino acids. This receptor was taken from a woman in her twenties or thirties in good health and CMV-seropositive. What was sequenced was PBMCs. The gene calls are TRBV7-2 and TRBJ1-5; no firm D call. The CDR3 is CASSLVSGNQPQHF. For the CDR3, the DNA is TGTGCCAGCAGCTTAGTTTCGGGGAATCAGCCCCAGCATTTT.